These T cell receptor beta chains were read from a single sample in a study of blood T cell repertoires in COVID-19. TCRdb's copy holds only in-frame clones and misses some; the assay was immunoSEQ multiplex PCR. This table has around 130,000 clones, 80% to 90% appearing once. The sample taken for sequencing was peripheral blood. The receptors derive from a man in his sixties with active or convalescent COVID-19. Each CDR3 is given without its conserved first and last residue. Each record gives: J gene, V gene, CDR3 protein.

J: TRBJ2-3
V: TRBV5-5
CDR3: ASSLGIADTQY

J: TRBJ2-7
V: TRBV6-5
CDR3: ASSMTDRSTYEQY

J: TRBJ2-2
V: TRBV12-5
CDR3: ASGFTTLTSELGGELF

J: TRBJ2-7
V: TRBV3-1/TRBV3-2
CDR3: ASSPWSRADEQY

J: TRBJ1-1
V: TRBV21-1
CDR3: ASSKARGGLNTEAF

J: TRBJ2-3
V: TRBV6-2/TRBV6-3
CDR3: ASSQWTGHTQY

J: TRBJ2-1
V: TRBV9
CDR3: ASSTGLAYNEQF

J: TRBJ1-4
V: TRBV7-9
CDR3: ASSSRGTGDEKLF

J: TRBJ1-4
V: TRBV5-1
CDR3: ASSLGQGREKLF

J: TRBJ1-4
V: TRBV10-2
CDR3: ASSRQGKEKLF

J: TRBJ2-7
V: TRBV2
CDR3: ATRDKGPKGDEQY

J: TRBJ2-7
V: TRBV19
CDR3: ASSIRPGGQRNEQY

J: TRBJ2-7
V: TRBV25-1
CDR3: ASSEGQLYHEQY

J: TRBJ2-5
V: TRBV6-5
CDR3: ASSRGTTQETQY

J: TRBJ2-7
V: TRBV15
CDR3: ATSRDRGPYEQY

J: TRBJ1-6
V: TRBV12-3/TRBV12-4
CDR3: ASTQGVSPLH

J: TRBJ2-7
V: TRBV6-6
CDR3: ASSNLSGRTSEQY

J: TRBJ1-2
V: TRBV28
CDR3: ASRLDRGRGYT

J: TRBJ2-6
V: TRBV19
CDR3: ASRRQGQVSGANVLT

J: TRBJ1-2
V: TRBV19
CDR3: ASSDRDRVGRGYT

J: TRBJ1-1
V: TRBV6-2/TRBV6-3
CDR3: ASSYSRATEAF

J: TRBJ2-5
V: TRBV10-3
CDR3: AISDAGGQETQY

J: TRBJ1-5
V: TRBV5-5
CDR3: ASSDSGAPHQPQH

J: TRBJ2-1
V: TRBV7-9
CDR3: ASRPGQGHEQF

J: TRBJ1-3
V: TRBV5-1
CDR3: ASSPDTYSGNTIY

J: TRBJ1-1
V: TRBV9
CDR3: ASSAPGDPPEAF

J: TRBJ2-6
V: TRBV10-3
CDR3: AISETGSGANVLT

J: TRBJ2-7
V: TRBV5-1
CDR3: ASSTSGSSYEQY

J: TRBJ1-4
V: TRBV7-9
CDR3: ASTWGANEKLF

J: TRBJ1-2
V: TRBV12-5
CDR3: ASGPHRDIDYGYT

J: TRBJ2-7
V: TRBV19
CDR3: ASSAAGPYEQY

J: TRBJ1-4
V: TRBV18
CDR3: ASSPPGRGVTNEKLF

J: TRBJ2-7
V: TRBV12-3/TRBV12-4
CDR3: ASSSGTAPMEY

J: TRBJ2-2
V: TRBV7-8
CDR3: ASSLTTGLAGGNTGELF

J: TRBJ1-4
V: TRBV27
CDR3: ASGVGPEEKLF

J: TRBJ2-3
V: TRBV28
CDR3: ASTVARVGGTDTQY

J: TRBJ1-3
V: TRBV6-5
CDR3: ASRRTATSGNTIY

J: TRBJ2-7
V: TRBV9
CDR3: ASSSPPGGGSNEQY

J: TRBJ1-4
V: TRBV4-1
CDR3: ASSQEPASTNEKLF

J: TRBJ1-1
V: TRBV27
CDR3: ASREQGARTEAF

J: TRBJ2-3
V: TRBV27
CDR3: ASSFTGTRKMDTQY

J: TRBJ2-7
V: TRBV18
CDR3: ASSPPEGEQY

J: TRBJ1-1
V: TRBV9
CDR3: ASSAAGTGVRAF

J: TRBJ1-6
V: TRBV3-1/TRBV3-2
CDR3: ASSQEGVRGLIIDSPLH

J: TRBJ2-7
V: TRBV7-2
CDR3: ASSSRRGGNEQY

J: TRBJ2-7
V: TRBV7-2
CDR3: ASSLAGPGQGWYEQY

J: TRBJ2-5
V: TRBV19
CDR3: ASSPWTSGIRETQY

J: TRBJ1-5
V: TRBV24-1
CDR3: ATLPGTRNQPQH

J: TRBJ2-3
V: TRBV7-8
CDR3: ASSSVFPGTTQDGTDTQY

J: TRBJ2-3
V: TRBV30
CDR3: AWSVVRLAGGEGGARDTQY

J: TRBJ2-7
V: TRBV6-5
CDR3: ASSQTGEQY